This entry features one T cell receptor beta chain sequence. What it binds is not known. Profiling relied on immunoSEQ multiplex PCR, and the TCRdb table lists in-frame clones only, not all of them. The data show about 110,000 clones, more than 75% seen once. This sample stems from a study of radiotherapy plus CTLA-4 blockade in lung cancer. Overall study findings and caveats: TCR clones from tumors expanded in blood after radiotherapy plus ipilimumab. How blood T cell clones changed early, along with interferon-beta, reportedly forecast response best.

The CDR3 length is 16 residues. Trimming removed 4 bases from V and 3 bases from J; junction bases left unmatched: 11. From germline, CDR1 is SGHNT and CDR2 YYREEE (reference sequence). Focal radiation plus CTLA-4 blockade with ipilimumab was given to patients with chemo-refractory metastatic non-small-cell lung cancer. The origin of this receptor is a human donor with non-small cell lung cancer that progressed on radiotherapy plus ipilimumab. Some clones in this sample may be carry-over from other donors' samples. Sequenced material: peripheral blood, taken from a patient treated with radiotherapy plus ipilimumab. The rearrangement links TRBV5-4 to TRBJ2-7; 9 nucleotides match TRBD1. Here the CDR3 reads CASSLPKGQGSYEQYF. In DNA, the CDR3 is TGTGCCAGCAGCCTCCCGAAGGGACAGGGTAGCTACGAGCAGTACTTC.